This T cell receptor beta chain was recorded in a study of CD8 T cells in Susac syndrome. An amount of RNA that ranged from about 0.45 to 1 ug was reverse transcribed with random hexamers. The method of amplification for TCR beta CDR3 was immunoSEQ multiplex PCR, covering 54 Vbeta and 13 Jbeta. TCRdb recomputed calls from the immunoSEQ multiplex PCR reads with MiXCR, one row per CDR3 protein. Altogether 150,000 to 200,000 distinct CDR3 sequences are present, about 93% being singletons, with the ten largest covering around 0.13%. CD8+ and CD4+ T cells from blood underwent TCR beta sequencing, which was carried out in a high-throughput format. The CDR3 runs 12 residues. Trimming left V 3 bases short and J 4 bases short, with 10 bases between. The germline CDR1 and CDR2 sequences are DFQATT and SNEGSKA (reference sequence).

The sequenced sample was CD4+ T cells from PBMCs. The sequence was collected from a human donor in good health. The V call is TRBV20-1, the J call TRBJ2-7; D call uncertain. The CDR3 sequence: CSASPLGYEQYF. The CDR3 bases are TGCAGTGCTAGTCCCCTGGGTTACGAGCAGTACTTC.